The clone carrying this T cell receptor beta chain was observed once. Its antigen is not identified. In the PCR, 60 Vbeta and 13 Jbeta primers were used. The table came from immunoSEQ multiplex PCR; TCRdb's copy has only in-frame clones and leaves some out. The sample has more than 70,000 clones, about 67% seen once. The data stem from a study of cytomegalovirus exposure and HLA in healthy donors. The V gene lost 0 bases and the J gene lost 3 bases, with 30 bases spanning the gap. Looked up from germline, CDR1 is LGHNA and CDR2 is YSLEER. The CDR3 length is 22 residues. General study findings and limits: There were three CMV-associated chains whose specificity for CMV antigens was confirmed in vitro. In a later analysis, parvovirus B19, influenza, CMV and Epstein-Barr virus appeared linked to several top co-occurrence clusters.

As for the donors, each was a healthy bone marrow donor. Likely unrecorded immune exposures existed in these nominally healthy donors. The rearrangement links TRBV4-3 to TRBJ2-1; D is possibly TRBD1 (5 bases). This TCR came from a man between 35 and 55 years old in good health and CMV-seropositive. Sequences were obtained from PBMCs. In nucleotides, the CDR3 is TGCGCCAGCAGCCAAGATTTTCAGTATGCTCCTTTAAGGCCTAGGGGCTACAATGAGCAGTTCTTC. Translation gives CASSQDFQYAPLRPRGYNEQFF.